This T cell receptor beta chain was obtained from a study of blood T cell repertoires in COVID-19. Overall study context: Both acute and convalescent COVID-19 samples were obtained from the United States, Italy and Spain. The analysed material was cDNA or gDNA that came from T cells, B-cell-depleted T cells, or PBMCs.

In the authors' methods: Amplifying reference gene primers gave estimates of nucleated cell counts. Produced via immunoSEQ multiplex PCR; TCRdb's table is partial and in-frame only. From that table come the V and J calls and clone size; the DNA was used to work out D and trimming. The profile shows some 110,000 clones, roughly four fifths of them singletons. Trimming took 4 bases from V and 4 from J; bases not matched to a gene: 2. The CDR3 is 15 residues long. In germline, CDR1 is MGHRA, CDR2 YSYEKL. The TCR was taken from a woman in her seventies with acute or convalescent COVID-19. The chain combines TRBV4-1 with TRBJ2-7, with 15 bases fitting TRBD2. Sequences were obtained from peripheral blood. The CDR3, as DNA: TGCGCCAGCAGCCCTGGACTAGCGGGGGGGTACGAGCAGTACTTC. It encodes CASSPGLAGGYEQYF.